This TCR beta chain was obtained from a study of control samples from healthy donors and cancer patients. Clones were read by immunoSEQ multiplex PCR, and TCRdb kept only the in-frame ones, dropping some. The table lists hundreds of thousands of clones, 90% of them singletons. CDR3 length equals 15 residues. Germline V CDR1 and CDR2: SEHNR, FQNEAQ (reference sequence). The V gene end was trimmed by 7 bases and the J gene end by 8 bases; junction bases not matched to a gene: 15. Specimen: PBMCs. The receptor's source is a man in his forties or fifties with head and neck cancer. The chain employs TRBV7-9 and TRBJ1-2, with 8 bases that match TRBD1. The CDR3 nucleotides read TGTGCCAGCATCCCGGGACAGGTCCTTTCTTGGGGCTACACCTTC. Protein product: CASIPGQVLSWGYTF.